This T cell receptor (beta chain) was identified during a study of T cells in Graves' hyperthyroidism and ophthalmopathy. TCR beta CDR3 sequences were amplified from RNA transcripts. Carried out on the TCR CDR3, a first-round RT-PCR used the HTBI primer set. TCRdb called the multiplex PCR reads again in MiXCR, with one record for every CDR3 protein. The sample comprises 800,000 or so distinct CDR3 sequences, 38% of which are singletons, and 7.5% to 9.5% rests with the top ten. In this sample, this clonotype turned up a few times. The antigen is unknown. Study conclusions and caveats: From stable hyperthyroidism, ophthalmopathy was set apart by a 13 V-J model. Most thyroid-expanded clonotypes above 0.001 were also found in blood.

Clinical symptoms, serum thyroxine and TRAb, thyroid ultrasound and orbital computed tomography together formed the diagnostic basis. The J segment lost 5 bases and the V segment lost 0 bases, leaving 7 bases of the junction unmatched. Looked up from germline, CDR1 is LGHNA and CDR2 is YSLEER. The CDR3 runs to 17 residues. This TCR came from a young man with Graves' hyperthyroidism. The source material was blood. This rearrangement joins TRBV4-3 to TRBJ1-6; 7 nucleotides agree with TRBD1. CDR3 loop: CASSQEGQHINNSPLHF. The CDR3 DNA follows: TGCGCCAGCAGCCAAGAGGGACAGCACATTAATAATTCACCCCTCCACTTT.